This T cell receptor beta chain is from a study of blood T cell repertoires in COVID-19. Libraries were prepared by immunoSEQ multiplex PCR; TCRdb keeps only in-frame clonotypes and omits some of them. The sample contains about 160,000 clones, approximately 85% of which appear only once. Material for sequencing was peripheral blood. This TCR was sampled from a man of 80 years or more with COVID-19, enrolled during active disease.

CDR3 nucleotides: TGTGCCAGCAGCTTACAGGGGGCACTGTCTGGGGCCAACGTCCTGACTTTC. Amino acid sequence: CASSLQGALSGANVLTF. The chain employs TRBV5-4 and TRBJ2-6; 9 bases fit TRBD1. The CDR3 totals 17 residues. Germline CDR1 reads SGHNT; CDR2 reads YYREEE (reference sequence). J lost 1 base, V lost 2 bases, and 4 bases had no gene match.